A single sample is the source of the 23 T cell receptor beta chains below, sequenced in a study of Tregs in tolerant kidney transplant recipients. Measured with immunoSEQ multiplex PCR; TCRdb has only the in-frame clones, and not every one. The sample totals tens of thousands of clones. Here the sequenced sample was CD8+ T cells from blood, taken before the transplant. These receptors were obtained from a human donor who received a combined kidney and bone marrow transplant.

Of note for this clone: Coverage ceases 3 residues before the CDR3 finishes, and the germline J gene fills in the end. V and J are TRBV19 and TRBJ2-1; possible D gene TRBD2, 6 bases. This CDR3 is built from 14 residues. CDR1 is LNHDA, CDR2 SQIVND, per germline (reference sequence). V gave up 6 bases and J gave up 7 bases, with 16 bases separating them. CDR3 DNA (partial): TGTGCCAGTAGCGCGGGAACGGGAGCGAATGAG. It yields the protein CASSAGTGANE. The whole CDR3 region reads CASSAGTGANEQFF.

The CDR3 spells CASSGLRDSGTPHNEQFF. Incomplete CDR3 DNA: TGTGCCAGTAGTGGGCTCAGGGATAGCGGGACACCCCACAATGAG. This chain joins TRBV19 and TRBJ2-1; TRBD2 matches at 8 bases. The sequenced fragment ends 3 residues before the CDR3 boundary, so the rest is inferred from the germline J gene. This CDR3 is built from 18 residues. CDR1 is LNHDA, CDR2 SQIVND, per germline (reference sequence). V dropped 5 bases and J dropped 5; count of bases not matched to a gene: 17.

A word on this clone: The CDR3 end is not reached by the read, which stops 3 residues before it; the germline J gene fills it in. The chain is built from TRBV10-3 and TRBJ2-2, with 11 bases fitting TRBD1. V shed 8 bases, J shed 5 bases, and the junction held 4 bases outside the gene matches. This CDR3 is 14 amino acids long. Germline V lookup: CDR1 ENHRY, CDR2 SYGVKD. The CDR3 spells CAIGGQGGTGELFF. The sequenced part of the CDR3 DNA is TGTGCCATCGGGGGACAGGGGGGAACCGGGGAG.

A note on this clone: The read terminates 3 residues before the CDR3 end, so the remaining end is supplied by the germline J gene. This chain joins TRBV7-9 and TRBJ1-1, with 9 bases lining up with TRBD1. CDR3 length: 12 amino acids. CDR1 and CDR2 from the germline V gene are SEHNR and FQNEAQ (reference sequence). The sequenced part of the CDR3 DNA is TGTGCCAGCAGCTCAGGACAGGGGGAA. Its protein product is CASSSGQGE. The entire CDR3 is CASSSGQGEAFF.

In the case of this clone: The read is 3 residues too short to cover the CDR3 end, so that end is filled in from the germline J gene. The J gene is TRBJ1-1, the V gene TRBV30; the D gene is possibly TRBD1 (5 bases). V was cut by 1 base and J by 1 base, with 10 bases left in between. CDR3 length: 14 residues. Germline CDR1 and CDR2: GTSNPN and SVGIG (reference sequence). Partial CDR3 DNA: TGTGCCTGGAGTGAAACAGGTTGGAACACTGAA. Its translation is CAWSETGWNTE. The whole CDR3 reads CAWSETGWNTEAFF.

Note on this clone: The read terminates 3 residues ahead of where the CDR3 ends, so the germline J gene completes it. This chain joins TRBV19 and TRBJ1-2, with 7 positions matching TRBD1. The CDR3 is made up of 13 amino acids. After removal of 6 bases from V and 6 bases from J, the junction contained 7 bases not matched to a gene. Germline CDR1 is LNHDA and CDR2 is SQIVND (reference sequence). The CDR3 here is CASRLTGLNGYTF. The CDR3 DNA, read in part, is TGTGCCAGTAGACTGACAGGGTTAAATGGC.

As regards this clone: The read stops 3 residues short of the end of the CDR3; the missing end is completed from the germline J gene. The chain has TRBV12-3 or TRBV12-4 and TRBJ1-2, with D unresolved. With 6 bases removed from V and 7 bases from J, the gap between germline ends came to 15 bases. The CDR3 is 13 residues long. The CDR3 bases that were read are TGTGCCAGCAGCCGCGCATTTGGCGGTGGC. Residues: CASSRAFGGG. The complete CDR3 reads CASSRAFGGGYTF.

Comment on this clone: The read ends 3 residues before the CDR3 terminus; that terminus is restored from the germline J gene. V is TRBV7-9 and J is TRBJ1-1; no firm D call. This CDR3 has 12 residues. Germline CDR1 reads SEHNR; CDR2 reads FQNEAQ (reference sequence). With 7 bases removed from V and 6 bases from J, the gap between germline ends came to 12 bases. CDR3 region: CASTSGSAEAFF. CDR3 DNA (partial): TGTGCCAGCACCTCGGGGAGTGCTGAA. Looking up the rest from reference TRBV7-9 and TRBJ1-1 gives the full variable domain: DTGVSQNPRHKITKRGQNVTFRCDPISEHNRLYWYRQTLGQGPEFLTYFQNEAQLEKSRLLSDRFSAERPKGSFSTLEIQRTEQGDSAMYLCASTSGSAEAFFGQGTRLTVV.

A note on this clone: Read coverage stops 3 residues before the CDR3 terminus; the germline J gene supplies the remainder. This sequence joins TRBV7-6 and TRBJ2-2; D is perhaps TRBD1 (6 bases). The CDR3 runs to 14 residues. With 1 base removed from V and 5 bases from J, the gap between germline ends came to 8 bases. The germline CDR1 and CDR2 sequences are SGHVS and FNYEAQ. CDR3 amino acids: CASSLGGGTGELFF. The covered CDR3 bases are TGTGCCAGCAGCTTAGGAGGGGGTACCGGGGAG.

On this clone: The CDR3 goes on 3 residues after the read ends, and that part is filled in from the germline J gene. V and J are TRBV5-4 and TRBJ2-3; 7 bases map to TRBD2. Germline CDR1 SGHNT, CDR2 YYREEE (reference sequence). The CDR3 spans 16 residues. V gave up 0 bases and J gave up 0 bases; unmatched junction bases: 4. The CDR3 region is CASSLALAASTDTQYF. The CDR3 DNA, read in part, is TGTGCCAGCAGCTTGGCCCTAGCGGCTAGCACAGATACG.

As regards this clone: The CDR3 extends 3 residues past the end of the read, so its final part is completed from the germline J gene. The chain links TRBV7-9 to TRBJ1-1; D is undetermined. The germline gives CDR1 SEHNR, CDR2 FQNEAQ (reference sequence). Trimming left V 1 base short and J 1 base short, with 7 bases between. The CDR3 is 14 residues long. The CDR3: CASSLVSGNTEAFF. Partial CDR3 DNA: TGTGCCAGCAGCTTAGTATCGGGGAACACTGAA.

CDR3 DNA, as far as it was read: TGCAGTGCTAGTGACAGGGCAGTGGCCAATGAG. Its protein product is CSASDRAVANE. The CDR3 reads in full as CSASDRAVANEQFF. This sequence joins TRBV20-1 and TRBJ2-1; TRBD1 agrees at 7 bases. The read halts 3 residues ahead of the CDR3 end, with the missing end drawn from the germline J gene. CDR1 is DFQATT, CDR2 SNEGSKA, per germline (reference sequence). CDR3 size: 14 residues. With V trimmed by 3 bases and J by 6 bases, 8 bases remained unmatched.

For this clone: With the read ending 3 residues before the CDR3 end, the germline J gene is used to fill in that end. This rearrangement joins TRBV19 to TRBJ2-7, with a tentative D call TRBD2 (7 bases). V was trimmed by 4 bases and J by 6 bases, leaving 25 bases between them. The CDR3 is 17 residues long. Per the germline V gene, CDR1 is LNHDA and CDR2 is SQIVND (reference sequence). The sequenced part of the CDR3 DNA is TGTGCCAGTAGTAAAACACCTCTGGGGCGGGGGCCCCGCGAG. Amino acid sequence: CASSKTPLGRGPRE. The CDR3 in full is CASSKTPLGRGPREQYF.

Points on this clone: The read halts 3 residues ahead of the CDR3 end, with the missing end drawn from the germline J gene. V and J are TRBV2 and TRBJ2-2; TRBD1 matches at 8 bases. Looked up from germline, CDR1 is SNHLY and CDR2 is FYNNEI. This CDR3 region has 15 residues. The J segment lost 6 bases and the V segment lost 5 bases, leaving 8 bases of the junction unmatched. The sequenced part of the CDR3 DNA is TGTGCCAGCAGTTTACAGGACAGGGCTCCCGGGGAG. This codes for CASSLQDRAPGE. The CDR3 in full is CASSLQDRAPGELFF.

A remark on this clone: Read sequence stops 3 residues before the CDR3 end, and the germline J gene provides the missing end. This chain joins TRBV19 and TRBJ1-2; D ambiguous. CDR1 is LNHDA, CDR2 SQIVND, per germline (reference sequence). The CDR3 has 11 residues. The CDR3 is CATQGQYRYTF. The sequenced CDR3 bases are TGTGCCACTCAAGGGCAATATCGC.

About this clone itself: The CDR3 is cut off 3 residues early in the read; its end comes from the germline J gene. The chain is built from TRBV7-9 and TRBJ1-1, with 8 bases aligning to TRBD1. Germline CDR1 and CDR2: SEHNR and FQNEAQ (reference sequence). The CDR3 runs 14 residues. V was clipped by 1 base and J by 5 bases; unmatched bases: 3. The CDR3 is CASSLGTGMTEAFF. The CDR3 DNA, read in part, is TGTGCCAGCAGCTTAGGGACAGGGATGACTGAA.

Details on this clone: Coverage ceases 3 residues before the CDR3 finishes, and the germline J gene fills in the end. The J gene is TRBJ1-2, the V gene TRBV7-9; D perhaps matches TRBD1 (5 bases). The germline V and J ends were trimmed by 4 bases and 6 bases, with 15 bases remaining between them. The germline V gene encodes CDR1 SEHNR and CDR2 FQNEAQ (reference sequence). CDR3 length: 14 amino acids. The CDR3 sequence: CASSWGDSGDGYTF. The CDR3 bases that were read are TGTGCCAGCAGCTGGGGGGATAGCGGGGATGGC. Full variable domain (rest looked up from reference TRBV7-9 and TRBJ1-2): DTGVSQNPRHKITKRGQNVTFRCDPISEHNRLYWYRQTLGQGPEFLTYFQNEAQLEKSRLLSDRFSAERPKGSFSTLEIQRTEQGDSAMYLCASSWGDSGDGYTFGSGTRLTVV.

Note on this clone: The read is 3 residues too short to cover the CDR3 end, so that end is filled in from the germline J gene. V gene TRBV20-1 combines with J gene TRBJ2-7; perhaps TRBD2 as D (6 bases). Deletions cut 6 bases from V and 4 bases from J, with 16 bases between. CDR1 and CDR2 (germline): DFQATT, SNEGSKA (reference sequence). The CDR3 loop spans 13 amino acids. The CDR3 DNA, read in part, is TGCAGTGCCTCCGGGGACTTAACGTACGAG. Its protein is CSASGDLTYE. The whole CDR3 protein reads CSASGDLTYEQYF.

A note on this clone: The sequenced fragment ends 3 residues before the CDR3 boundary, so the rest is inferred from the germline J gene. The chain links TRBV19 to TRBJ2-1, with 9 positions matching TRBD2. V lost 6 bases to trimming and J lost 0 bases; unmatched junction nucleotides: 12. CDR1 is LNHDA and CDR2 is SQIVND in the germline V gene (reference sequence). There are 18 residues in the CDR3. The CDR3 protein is CASRWLAGEPSSYNEQFF. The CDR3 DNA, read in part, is TGTGCCAGTAGATGGTTAGCGGGAGAACCGAGCTCCTACAATGAG.

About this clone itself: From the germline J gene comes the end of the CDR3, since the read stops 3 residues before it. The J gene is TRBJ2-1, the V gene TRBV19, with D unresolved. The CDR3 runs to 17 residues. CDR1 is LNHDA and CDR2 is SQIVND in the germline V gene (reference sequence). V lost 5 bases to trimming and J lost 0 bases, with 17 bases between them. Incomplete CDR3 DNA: TGTGCCAGTAGTCCTCCCTCCTACTTACTCTCCTACAATGAG. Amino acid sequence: CASSPPSYLLSYNE. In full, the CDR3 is CASSPPSYLLSYNEQFF.

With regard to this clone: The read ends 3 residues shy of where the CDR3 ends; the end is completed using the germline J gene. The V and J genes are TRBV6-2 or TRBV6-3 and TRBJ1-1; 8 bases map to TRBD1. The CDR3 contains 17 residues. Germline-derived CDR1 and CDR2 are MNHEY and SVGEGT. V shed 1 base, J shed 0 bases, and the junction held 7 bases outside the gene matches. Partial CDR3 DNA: TGTGCCAGCAGTTACTTACAGGGGGATCGTATGAACACTGAA. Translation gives CASSYLQGDRMNTE. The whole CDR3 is CASSYLQGDRMNTEAFF.

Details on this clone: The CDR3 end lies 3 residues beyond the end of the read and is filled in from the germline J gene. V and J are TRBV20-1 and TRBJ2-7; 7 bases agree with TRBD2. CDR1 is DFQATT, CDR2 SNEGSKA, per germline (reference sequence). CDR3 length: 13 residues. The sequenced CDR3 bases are TGCCGCCTCCTAGCGGCCAGCTCCTACGAG. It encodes CRLLAASSYE. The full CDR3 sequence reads CRLLAASSYEQYF.

CDR3 in amino acids: CASSIGPSGSSYEQYF. The part of the CDR3 DNA that was read is TGTGCCAGTAGTATAGGCCCTAGCGGGAGCTCCTACGAG. The V and J genes are TRBV19 and TRBJ2-7; TRBD2 aligns across 10 bases. The CDR3 extends 3 residues past the end of the read, so its final part is completed from the germline J gene. The CDR3 runs to 16 residues. From germline, CDR1 is LNHDA and CDR2 SQIVND (reference sequence). Unmatched junction bases numbered 3, after V lost 1 base and J lost 0 bases.